The 3 T cell receptor beta chains below come from one sample, sequenced in a study of CDR3 diversity in severe acne. TCRdb re-called the PCR reads through MiXCR, storing one row per CDR3 protein. In the table there are some 90,000 distinct CDR3 sequences, about half of which are singletons. Sequences were obtained from blood. The receptors were sampled from a male donor with severe acne vulgaris.

The chain's CDR3 is CAAVPASFSGNTIYF. CDR3 bases: TGTGCCGCAGTACCTGCATCGTTCTCTGGAAACACCATATATTTT. The V gene is TRBV19, the J gene TRBJ1-3; D not certain. The CDR3 is made up of 15 amino acids. Germline values: CDR1 LNHDA, CDR2 SQIVND (reference sequence). Trimming pared 11 bases from V and 0 bases from J, leaving 17 bases between.

Only one count was recorded for this clonotype. The J gene is TRBJ2-7, the V gene TRBV5-4, with a possible D match to TRBD2 (5 bases). The V end lost 4 bases, the J end lost 3 bases, and 20 bases lay between the germline ends. CDR1 is SGHNT and CDR2 is YYREEE in the germline V gene (reference sequence). The CDR3 extends over 16 amino acids. Here the CDR3 reads CASSRDWENYGYEQYF. The DNA of the CDR3 is TGTGCCAGCAGCCGAGATTGGGAGAACTATGGCTACGAGCAGTACTTC. The variable domain in full, with the rest retrieved from reference TRBV5-4 and TRBJ2-7, is ETGVTQSPTHLIKTRGQQVTLRCSSQSGHNTVSWYQQALGQGPQFIFQYYREEENGRGNFPPRFSGLQFPNYSSELNVNALELDDSALYLCASSRDWENYGYEQYFGPGTRLTVT.

The V and J genes are TRBV9 and TRBJ1-4; no clear D. The CDR3 length is 15 residues. Germline CDR1 and CDR2: SGDLS and YYNGEE. Trimming removed 3 bases from V and 4 bases from J, with 13 bases in between. DNA of the CDR3: TGTGCCAGCAGCGCCGCGGACTGGTTTAATGAAAAACTGTTTTTT. Translation: CASSAADWFNEKLFF.